The T cell receptor beta chain described here comes from a study of beta chain features in type 1 diabetes. Isolated RNA was reverse transcribed in full, so expressed TCRB transcripts were sequenced. Assay used: immunoSEQ multiplex PCR; TCRdb lists only in-frame clones, some missing. Seen here are about 370,000 clones, about 10% observed once, and the top ten hold less than 0.65%. The CDR3 loop spans 13 amino acids. Per the germline V gene, CDR1 is MNHEY and CDR2 is SMNVEV (reference sequence). Trimming stripped 8 bases from V and 2 bases from J, with 12 bases between. Study-wide points: Patients with Type 1 diabetes showed moderately but significantly shorter TCRB CDR3s in all four CD4+ subsets. TCRB repertoires of naive, central memory and Treg cells appeared more similar among patients than among healthy donors.

As concerns this clone: Its antigen is as yet unknown.

Sequenced material: central memory CD4+ T cells from blood. The clonotype originates from a man aged 25 to 40 with type 1 diabetes. The chain links TRBV27 to TRBJ2-5, with a weak D call TRBD2 (5 bases). The CDR3 nucleotides read TGTGCCAGCGGAGATAGCGAGCAAGAGACCCAGTACTTC. It specifies CASGDSEQETQYF.